Detailed here is one TCR beta chain. Clinical history reported by participants formed the basis on which cohorts were assigned. The sample originates from a study of blood T cell repertoires in COVID-19. Study in general: Donors in the United States, Italy and Spain gave samples during acute or convalescent COVID-19. From T cells, B-cell-depleted T cells, or PBMCs came the material, which was cDNA or gDNA.

CDR3 length: 15 residues. Germline V CDR1 and CDR2: MNHEY, SVGEGT. V gave up 4 bases and J gave up 3 bases, with 14 bases separating them. Original analysis: Amplification of reference gene primers was used by the study to estimate nucleated cell counts. Profiled with immunoSEQ multiplex PCR; TCRdb holds only in-frame clones, not every one. V, J and clone size are those of that table, while D and trimming were read from the DNA. The sample shows hundreds of thousands of clones, about 88% of them seen only once. The rearrangement joins TRBV6-2 or TRBV6-3 to TRBJ2-3; the D is unclear. The receptor's source is a woman between 18 and 30 years old who had been exposed to COVID-19. Sequenced input: PBMCs or T cells enriched from blood (not recorded which). CDR3 sequence: CASSLSGFGTDTQYF. The CDR3 DNA reads TGTGCCAGCAGTTTATCAGGATTCGGAACAGATACGCAGTATTTT.